Sequencing of this TCR beta chain was carried out in a study of cytomegalovirus exposure and HLA in healthy donors. Study-level findings and limits: Later analysis identified a missense DCLRE1C variant that was linked to TCR beta V- and J-gene trimming.

Trimming removed 1 base at V and 2 bases at J, with 10 bases between. Germline CDR1 reads LGHNA; CDR2 reads YSLEER. The CDR3 totals 15 residues. The PCR used 60 Vbeta and 13 Jbeta primers. Generated by immunoSEQ multiplex PCR, the TCRdb table keeps only in-frame clones and is missing some. This sample has approximately 180,000 clones, with about 80% found just once. This clone occurred once. Its target is not known. Sequencing used PBMCs. The chain uses TRBV4-3 and TRBJ2-3; D is perhaps TRBD1 (5 bases). This sequence originates from a middle-aged woman in good health and CMV-seronegative. CDR3 residues: CASSQGGKVTDTQYF. In DNA form, the CDR3 reads TGCGCCAGCAGCCAAGGGGGCAAGGTCACAGATACGCAGTATTTT.